This T cell receptor beta chain was observed in a study of T cells in Graves' hyperthyroidism and ophthalmopathy. This CDR3 has 14 amino acids. Deletions cut 9 bases from V and 0 bases from J, with 14 bases between. The germline V gene has CDR1 KGHDR and CDR2 SFDVKD. This clonotype was seen at least ten times. TCR beta CDR3 regions were amplified from RNA. First-round RT-PCR targeting the TCR CDR3 was performed with the HTBI primer set. From the multiplex PCR reads, TCRdb called clonotypes with MiXCR, one entry per CDR3 protein. The sample contains about 300,000 distinct CDR3 sequences, about 25% of which appear only once.

This chain uses TRBV24-1 with TRBJ2-7; the D is unclear. This receptor was identified in a man between 35 and 55 years old with Graves' hyperthyroidism that later progressed to Graves' ophthalmopathy. The specimen sequenced was blood. For the CDR3, the DNA is TGTGCCACCGAACCCCTCCAGAGCTCCTACGAGCAGTACTTC. It translates to CATEPLQSSYEQYF.